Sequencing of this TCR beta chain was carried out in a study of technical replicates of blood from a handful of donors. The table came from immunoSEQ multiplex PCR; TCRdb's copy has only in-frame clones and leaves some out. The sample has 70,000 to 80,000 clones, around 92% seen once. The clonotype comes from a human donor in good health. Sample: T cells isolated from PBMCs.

CDR3 bases: TGTGCTAGTGGTTTGAGGGTGCAGCGGCCTAGCTCCTACAATGAGCAGTTCTTC. Translated: CASGLRVQRPSSYNEQFF. The chain is built from TRBV12-5 and TRBJ2-1; D possibly corresponds to TRBD2 (5 bases). Germline values: CDR1 LGHNT, CDR2 FRNRAP. The ends were cut back, 2 bases at V and 0 bases at J, with 17 bases in the middle. The CDR3 spans 18 residues.